The 30 T cell receptor beta chains in this list originate from one sample, sequenced in a study of graft-versus-host responses after intestinal transplantation. Assay used: immunoSEQ multiplex PCR; TCRdb lists only in-frame clones, some missing. The top ten hold roughly 0.21% of the sample, which has about 47,000 clones, roughly 95% seen once. Antigens for these TCRs are unknown. Sequenced material: unstimulated CD8+ T cells sorted from spleen or lymph node cells, taken before transplant. The receptors were gathered from a human donor who was the organ donor for an intestinal transplant.

This chain joins TRBV9 and TRBJ2-7, with a possible D match to TRBD2 (6 bases). The CDR3 loop spans 14 amino acids. Deletions cut 0 bases from V and 0 bases from J, with 7 bases between. The germline CDR1 and CDR2 sequences are SGDLS and YYNGEE. The CDR3 is CASSVGGDSYEQYF. The CDR3 DNA follows: TGTGCCAGCAGCGTAGGGGGGGACTCCTACGAGCAGTACTTC. The full variable domain, with the rest looked up from reference TRBV9 and TRBJ2-7, is DSGVTQTPKHLITATGQRVTLRCSPRSGDLSVYWYQQSLDQGLQFLIQYYNGEERAKGNILERFSAQQFPDLHSELNLSSLELGDSALYFCASSVGGDSYEQYFGPGTRLTVT.

V is TRBV7-9 and J is TRBJ1-5, with a possible D match to TRBD1 (5 bases). The V end lost 1 base, the J end lost 7 bases, and 14 bases lay between the germline ends. The CDR3 has 15 residues. CDR1 is SEHNR and CDR2 is FQNEAQ in the germline V gene (reference sequence). The CDR3 sequence is CASSLDAGPDQPQHF. In nucleotides, the CDR3 is TGTGCCAGCAGCTTAGATGCGGGGCCCGACCAGCCCCAGCATTTT.

The CDR3: CSVEFAAPRWADTQYF. The DNA of the CDR3 is TGCAGCGTTGAATTCGCGGCTCCAAGGTGGGCAGATACGCAGTATTTT. The chain combines TRBV29-1 with TRBJ2-3; D remains unclear. The V gene's germline CDR1 is SQVTM and CDR2 ANQGSEA. Trimming cost V 2 bases and J 4 bases, with 19 bases left between them. The CDR3 length is 16 residues.

The chain has TRBV9 and TRBJ2-7; 7 nucleotides line up with TRBD1. The CDR3 spans 13 residues. CDR1 is SGDLS, CDR2 YYNGEE, per germline. The trim removed 4 bases at V and 2 bases at J, leaving 3 bases unmatched. The CDR3 spells CASSPGQAYEQYF. CDR3 coding DNA: TGTGCCAGCAGCCCCGGACAGGCCTACGAGCAGTACTTC.

This clone was detected only once. This chain connects TRBV27 to TRBJ2-3; D tentatively fits TRBD1 or TRBD2 (5 bases each). Germline assignment: CDR1 MNHEY and CDR2 SMNVEV (reference sequence). This CDR3 is built from 14 residues. The V and J ends lost 8 bases and 5 bases respectively, with 17 bases between them. The DNA of the CDR3 is TGTGCCAGCGTAGGGTGGGGGTCGGGAGATACGCAGTATTTT. Its protein is CASVGWGSGDTQYF.

V is TRBV5-1 and J is TRBJ2-3; no reliable D call. The CDR3 is 14 amino acids. Between the trimmed V and J ends, which lost 2 bases and 2 bases, there was a span of 9 bases. Germline CDR1 is SGHRS and CDR2 is YFSETQ. CDR3 in DNA: TGCGCCAGCAGCTTTACAACTCCCACAGATACGCAGTATTTT. Protein sequence: CASSFTTPTDTQYF. The variable domain in full, completed from reference TRBV5-1 and TRBJ2-3, reads KAGVTQTPRYLIKTRGQQVTLSCSPISGHRSVSWYQQTPGQGLQFLFEYFSETQRNKGNFPGRFSGRQFSNSRSEMNVSTLELGDSALYLCASSFTTPTDTQYFGPGTRLTVL.

V usage is TRBV7-3 and J usage is TRBJ1-1; D is undetermined. Trimming removed 2 bases at V and 6 bases at J, with 13 bases between. This CDR3 region has 14 residues. Germline CDR1 and CDR2: SGHTA and FQGTGA. CDR3 sequence (DNA): TGTGCCAGCAGCTTATTTCCAGCCAATCCTGAAGCTTTCTTT. Translation gives CASSLFPANPEAFF.

V usage is TRBV7-8 and J usage is TRBJ1-2; D remains unclear. Germline V CDR1 and CDR2: SGHVS, FQNEAQ. The CDR3 totals 16 residues. V was clipped by 2 bases and J by 7 bases, with 20 bases between them. DNA of the CDR3: TGTGCCAGCAGCTTATATCGGTGGGCGATCGGAGGTGGCTACACCTTC. This sequence encodes CASSLYRWAIGGGYTF.

V is TRBV30 and J is TRBJ1-1; possible D gene TRBD1, 5 bases. V lost 0 bases and J 7 bases, leaving 12 bases between the germline ends. The germline V gene has CDR1 GTSNPN and CDR2 SVGIG (reference sequence). The CDR3 is made up of 13 amino acids. The CDR3 here is CAWSVRQGVEAFF. The CDR3, as DNA: TGTGCCTGGAGTGTACGGCAGGGTGTTGAAGCTTTCTTT.

The rearrangement uses TRBV5-8 and TRBJ2-7; the match to TRBD2 covers 7 bases. V lost 10 bases, J lost 0 bases, and 13 bases stayed unmatched. This CDR3 has 15 residues. The germline V gene has CDR1 SGHTS and CDR2 YDEGEE. CDR3 in DNA: TGTGCCGCCCCAGGTGGGCGGGGGTTCTCCTACGAGCAGTACTTC. Amino acids: CAAPGGRGFSYEQYF.

CDR3 protein: CASSGDRETIYTGELFF. The DNA for the CDR3 is TGTGCCAGCAGTGGGGACAGGGAAACGATATACACCGGGGAGCTGTTTTTT. The chain uses TRBV2 and TRBJ2-2, with TRBD1 matching over 9 bases. V dropped 4 bases and J dropped 3; count of bases not matched to a gene: 9. There are 17 residues in the CDR3. Germline-derived CDR1 and CDR2 are SNHLY and FYNNEI.

This clone was recorded once. The rearrangement joins TRBV23-1 to TRBJ1-3; 8 bases line up with TRBD1. TRBV23-1 is reported as an ORF; its role is uncertain. There are 18 residues in the CDR3. V trimming: 2 bases; J trimming: 0 bases; junction bases outside the gene matches: 9. The CDR3 coding sequence is TGCGCCAGCAGTCAAAGGGACAGGAACCGTCTCTCTGGAAACACCATATATTTT. Translation gives CASSQRDRNRLSGNTIYF.

The chain is built from TRBV19 and TRBJ1-1; D ambiguous. Per germline, CDR1 LNHDA and CDR2 SQIVND (reference sequence). V was pared by 3 bases and J by 5 bases, with 13 bases between. The CDR3 loop spans 14 amino acids. The CDR3 loop is CASSISGSVTEAFF. In DNA, the CDR3 is TGTGCCAGTAGTATTAGTGGATCGGTTACTGAAGCTTTCTTT. The full variable domain, completed using reference TRBV19 and TRBJ1-1, is DGGITQSPKYLFRKEGQNVTLSCEQNLNHDAMYWYRQDPGQGLRLIYYSQIVNDFQKGDIAEGYSVSREKKESFPLTVTSAQKNPTAFYLCASSISGSVTEAFFGQGTRLTVV.

The chain couples TRBV6-5 to TRBJ1-3, with D maybe TRBD1 (6 bases). Germline V lookup: CDR1 MNHEY, CDR2 SVGAGI. The CDR3 loop spans 15 amino acids. V was clipped by 0 bases and J by 6 bases, with 12 bases between them. The CDR3 nucleotides are TGTGCCAGCAGTTACTCCCCGGGGGGCGAAAACACCATATATTTT. Residues: CASSYSPGGENTIYF.

In its sample, this clone was seen once. J is TRBJ1-1 and V is TRBV27; weak D call: TRBD1 (5 bases). V gave up 4 bases and J gave up 1 base, with 13 bases separating them. CDR1 and CDR2 (germline): MNHEY, SMNVEV (reference sequence). This CDR3 is 15 amino acids long. The CDR3 bases are TGTGCCAGCAGTTCACATATGGACAAGAACACTGAAGCTTTCTTT. Its translation: CASSSHMDKNTEAFF.

This clone was recorded once. The rearrangement joins TRBV2 to TRBJ2-7; D remains unclear. V was cut by 4 bases and J by 3 bases, with 13 bases left in between. CDR1 and CDR2 (germline): SNHLY, FYNNEI. CDR3 length: 14 amino acids. This CDR3 reads CASSVSGPIYEQYF. The CDR3, as DNA: TGTGCCAGCAGTGTCTCAGGCCCAATCTACGAGCAGTACTTC.

V is TRBV6-1 and J is TRBJ2-7; possibly TRBD1 or TRBD2 for D (7 bases each). The CDR3 totals 14 residues. From germline, CDR1 is MNHNS and CDR2 SASEGT. Trimming shortened V by 3 bases and J by 3 bases, and 12 bases separated the two germline ends. CDR3 nucleotides: TGTGCCAGCAGTGATCCAGGGGGGGGCTACGAGCAGTACTTC. Translation gives CASSDPGGGYEQYF.

This clone was detected only once. This chain joins TRBV30 and TRBJ2-2, with D possibly TRBD1 on 5 matching bases. Germline CDR1 reads GTSNPN; CDR2 reads SVGIG (reference sequence). Trimming shortened V by 5 bases and J by 7 bases, and 11 bases separated the two germline ends. CDR3 length: 12 amino acids. CDR3: CAWGLGVGELFF. The DNA of the CDR3 is TGTGCCTGGGGTTTAGGGGTCGGGGAGCTGTTTTTT.

The chain joins TRBV6-5 to TRBJ1-4; TRBD1 agrees at 8 bases. The CDR3 runs to 15 residues. CDR1 and CDR2 from the germline V gene are MNHEY and SVGAGI. The ends lost 0 bases at V and 6 bases at J; junction bases unmatched: 3. The CDR3 sequence is CASSYSRQGYEKLFF. CDR3 in DNA: TGTGCCAGCAGTTACTCCAGACAGGGGTATGAAAAACTGTTTTTT.

The chain has TRBV7-8 and TRBJ1-1; 8 nucleotides agree with TRBD1. V shed 2 bases and J 5 bases; nucleotides not matched to a gene: 10. The CDR3 is made up of 16 amino acids. Per germline, CDR1 SGHVS and CDR2 FQNEAQ. CDR3 region: CASSLIWGDRGTEAFF. The CDR3 DNA follows: TGTGCCAGCAGCTTAATATGGGGTGACAGGGGAACTGAAGCTTTCTTT.

The rearrangement links TRBV10-3 to TRBJ1-5; TRBD1 matches at 7 bases. Germline CDR1 reads ENHRY; CDR2 reads SYGVKD. The CDR3 runs 15 residues. The junction had 4 bases not matched to a gene; V was cut back by 2 bases and J by 3 bases. The CDR3 region is CAISEGTVTNQPQHF. DNA for the CDR3: TGTGCCATCAGTGAGGGGACAGTAACCAATCAGCCCCAGCATTTT.

The chain uses TRBV11-2 and TRBJ1-1; unclear D gene. With 0 bases removed from V and 10 bases from J, the gap between germline ends came to 18 bases. The germline V gene encodes CDR1 SGHAT and CDR2 FQNNGV. The CDR3 consists of 15 residues. The CDR3 sequence is CASSLELGLTSSAFF. The CDR3 DNA reads TGTGCCAGCAGCTTAGAATTAGGACTTACAAGCTCAGCTTTCTTT.

V and J are TRBV7-6 and TRBJ2-7; D is ambiguous. From germline, CDR1 is SGHVS and CDR2 FNYEAQ. The CDR3 runs to 13 residues. The V end was cut by 3 bases, the J end by 4 bases, with 10 bases between. CDR3 amino acids: CASSFPPLYEQYF. CDR3 bases: TGTGCCAGCAGCTTTCCGCCCCTGTACGAGCAGTACTTC.

The chain uses TRBV5-1 and TRBJ1-2; D perhaps matches TRBD1 (6 bases). Trimming took 6 bases from V and 0 from J, leaving 18 bases between them. CDR3 size: 16 residues. CDR1 is SGHRS and CDR2 is YFSETQ in the germline V gene. CDR3 nucleotide sequence: TGCGCCAGCACCCCAGGGGATTACCAATCTAACTATGGCTACACCTTC. Amino acid sequence: CASTPGDYQSNYGYTF.

The CDR3 loop is CASSMLLSGYEQYF. The CDR3 DNA reads as TGTGCCAGTAGTATGCTCCTTTCCGGGTACGAGCAGTACTTC. The chain is built from TRBV19 and TRBJ2-7, with D unresolved. CDR1 and CDR2 from the germline V gene are LNHDA and SQIVND (reference sequence). This CDR3 has 14 residues. V lost 3 bases, J lost 4 bases, and 13 bases lay in between.

V usage is TRBV5-1 and J usage is TRBJ2-3; D gene ambiguous. Germline lookup yields CDR1 SGHRS and CDR2 YFSETQ. The CDR3 totals 13 residues. V shed 0 bases and J shed 6 bases, with 8 bases lying between them. In DNA form, the CDR3 reads TGCGCCAGCAGCTTGGCCTTGGTGGATACGCAGTATTTT. Amino acids: CASSLALVDTQYF.

Note on this clone: At the DNA level, this CDR3 is encoded by other sequences in the same sample as well. The V gene is TRBV11-2, the J gene TRBJ2-7, with 7 bases matching TRBD1. V was pared by 1 base and J by 2 bases, with 2 bases of the junction left unmatched. This CDR3 is 14 amino acids long. CDR1 SGHAT and CDR2 FQNNGV come from the germline V gene. The CDR3 loop reads CASSLVTGAYEQYF. CDR3 in DNA: TGTGCCAGCAGCTTAGTAACAGGGGCCTACGAGCAGTACTTC.

The CDR3 protein is CASSYGDRGFEQYF. The CDR3 DNA reads as TGTGCCAGCAGCTATGGGGACAGGGGGTTCGAGCAGTACTTC. The genes are TRBV13 and TRBJ2-5, with 11 bases identical to TRBD1. The assigned J gene may be wrong: the sequence end matches TRBJ2-7 better. CDR1 is PRHDT, CDR2 FYEKMQ, per germline (reference sequence). The CDR3 extends over 14 amino acids.

The V call is TRBV7-8, the J call TRBJ1-1; D not resolved. The CDR3 has 15 amino acids. Trimming left V 6 bases short and J 0 bases short, with 14 bases between. In germline, CDR1 is SGHVS, CDR2 FQNEAQ. CDR3 residues: CASRGEGHMNTEAFF. The CDR3 DNA follows: TGTGCCAGCAGGGGAGAGGGCCATATGAACACTGAAGCTTTCTTT.

The chain joins TRBV6-1 to TRBJ2-3; tentatively, D is TRBD2 (7 bases). This CDR3 is 16 amino acids long. The germline CDR1 and CDR2 sequences are MNHNS and SASEGT. V was shortened by 1 base and J by 0 bases, with 11 bases between the two germline ends. The CDR3 sequence: CASSEGGGLSTDTQYF. The CDR3 nucleotides are TGTGCCAGCAGTGAAGGGGGGGGGCTGAGCACAGATACGCAGTATTTT.